Following are 31 T cell receptor beta chains from one sample sequenced in a study of T cells after posttransplantation cyclophosphamide. TCRdb keeps only in-frame clones here, not all; method: immunoSEQ multiplex PCR. The sample was found to contain about 40,000 clones, and every one recurs. The sample taken for sequencing was PBMCs. These receptors were taken from a woman aged 45-65 years in good health and a related stem cell transplant donor.

This clone was observed many times. The chain recombines TRBV30 with TRBJ1-1, with D tentatively TRBD1 (6 bases). Germline V gene data show CDR1 as GTSNPN and CDR2 as SVGIG (reference sequence). Trimming cost V 3 bases and J 0 bases, with 17 bases left between them. CDR3 length: 16 residues. The CDR3 loop reads CAWRPLTGLLNTEAFF. CDR3 DNA: TGTGCCTGGAGGCCCCTGACAGGACTTCTGAACACTGAAGCTTTCTTT.

The table lists this clone with many counts. CDR3 sequence: CASSSTYAVGYTF. The CDR3 DNA sequence: TGTGCCAGCAGTTCCACTTACGCCGTAGGCTACACCTTC. The chain recombines TRBV6-5 with TRBJ1-2; the D is unclear. V dropped 4 bases and J dropped 8 bases, with 14 bases sitting between them. This CDR3 has 13 residues. From germline, CDR1 is MNHEY and CDR2 SVGAGI.

This clone was observed many times. The chain employs TRBV13 and TRBJ1-2, with 7 bases lining up with TRBD1. Germline CDR1 is PRHDT and CDR2 is FYEKMQ (reference sequence). The V gene end was trimmed by 0 bases and the J gene end by 7 bases; junction bases not matched to a gene: 8. This CDR3 contains 15 residues. In nucleotides, the CDR3 is TGTGCCAGCAGCTTAGGGAGGGGCAGGGACAGTGGCTACACCTTC. This encodes CASSLGRGRDSGYTF.

This clone showed up just a few times. V is TRBV29-1 and J is TRBJ2-1, with D tentatively TRBD1 (6 bases). The length of the CDR3 is 12 residues. Looked up from germline, CDR1 is SQVTM and CDR2 is ANQGSEA. Deletions cut 1 base from V and 13 bases from J, with 14 bases between. Here the CDR3 reads CSVEVSRGIQFF. The CDR3 DNA reads as TGCAGCGTTGAAGTGTCCAGGGGAATCCAGTTCTTC.

This chain uses TRBV25-1 with TRBJ1-5; D call uncertain. CDR1 MGHDK and CDR2 SYGVNS come from the germline V gene. The length of the CDR3 is 13 residues. V was trimmed by 1 base and J by 5 bases, leaving 6 bases between them. In nucleotides, the CDR3 is TGTGCCAGCAGTGAATTTGCAGATCAGCCCCAGCATTTT. The encoded protein is CASSEFADQPQHF.

This clone has at least ten counts. V is TRBV5-1 and J is TRBJ1-2, with a possible D match to TRBD1 (5 bases). Trimming cost V 5 bases and J 3 bases, with 17 bases left between them. This CDR3 comprises 15 residues. Germline-derived CDR1 and CDR2 are SGHRS and YFSETQ. The CDR3: CASRPPPGWDYGYTF. DNA of the CDR3: TGCGCCAGCAGGCCACCCCCAGGGTGGGACTATGGCTACACCTTC.

This clone came up many times. J is TRBJ2-3 and V is TRBV5-4; 9 nucleotides align to TRBD1. From germline, CDR1 is SGHNT and CDR2 YYREEE (reference sequence). V was pared by 7 bases and J by 4 bases, with 4 bases of the junction left unmatched. CDR3 length: 13 amino acids. Written as DNA, the CDR3 is TGTGCCAGCTCCGGGACAGGGTCAGATACGCAGTATTTT. It codes for CASSGTGSDTQYF.

There are many counts of this clone. This chain uses TRBV9 with TRBJ2-2; maybe TRBD2 (6 bases). The V gene's germline CDR1 is SGDLS and CDR2 YYNGEE. V was shortened by 4 bases and J by 1 base, with 11 bases between the two germline ends. The CDR3 sequence is 15 residues long. The CDR3 DNA is TGTGCCAGCAGCCGGACCGGGGGGAACACCGGGGAGCTGTTTTTT. Translation: CASSRTGGNTGELFF.

Ten or more counts support this clone. The V and J genes are TRBV11-2 and TRBJ1-4; D call uncertain. This CDR3 region has 14 residues. The V end lost 4 bases, the J end lost 4 bases, and 10 bases lay between the germline ends. Germline V gene sequence: CDR1 SGHAT, CDR2 FQNNGV. CDR3 in amino acids: CASSSSRINEKLFF. CDR3 DNA: TGTGCCAGCAGCTCGAGCAGGATTAATGAAAAACTGTTTTTT.

This clone appeared many times. The chain is built from TRBV19 and TRBJ1-2, with unresolved D. CDR3 size: 15 residues. Trimming took 3 bases from V and 2 from J, leaving 13 bases between them. Germline values: CDR1 LNHDA, CDR2 SQIVND (reference sequence). The CDR3 DNA sequence: TGTGCCAGTAGTATTTCAGGCCTAAACAACTATGGCTACACCTTC. It encodes CASSISGLNNYGYTF. The whole variable domain, filled in from reference TRBV19 and TRBJ1-2, reads DGGITQSPKYLFRKEGQNVTLSCEQNLNHDAMYWYRQDPGQGLRLIYYSQIVNDFQKGDIAEGYSVSREKKESFPLTVTSAQKNPTAFYLCASSISGLNNYGYTFGSGTRLTVV.

This clone was seen ten or more times. This sequence joins TRBV15 and TRBJ2-6; 8 bases fit TRBD1. Losses at the gene ends were 3 bases for V and 0 bases for J; bases not matched to a gene: 4. The length of the CDR3 is 17 residues. Germline V gene lookup returns CDR1 LNHNV and CDR2 YYDKDF (reference sequence). The CDR3 reads CATSRRTGPSGANVLTF. The CDR3 bases are TGTGCCACCAGCAGGAGGACAGGGCCCTCTGGGGCCAACGTCCTGACTTTC.

This clone was detected many times. The chain links TRBV27 to TRBJ1-1, with D unclear. V lost 6 bases, J lost 1 base, and 9 bases lay in between. Germline V gives CDR1 MNHEY, CDR2 SMNVEV (reference sequence). The CDR3 sequence is 13 residues long. CDR3 nucleotide sequence: TGTGCCAGCAGGAGGTTGGGGAACACTGAAGCTTTCTTT. Translated, it gives CASRRLGNTEAFF.

This clone was counted ten times or more. V and J are TRBV7-2 and TRBJ2-3; 8 bases map to TRBD2. V dropped 5 bases and J dropped 1; count of bases not matched to a gene: 5. Germline CDR1 and CDR2: SGHTA and FQGNSA. The CDR3 runs to 15 residues. The CDR3 DNA sequence: TGTGCCAGCAGCCCGGGGGGGGCGGGCACAGATACGCAGTATTTT. Its protein is CASSPGGAGTDTQYF.

This chain connects TRBV6-5 to TRBJ1-1, with D perhaps matching TRBD1 (6 bases). The CDR3 extends over 14 amino acids. Trimming removed 6 bases at V and 3 bases at J, with 14 bases between. CDR1 and CDR2 (germline): MNHEY, SVGAGI. Here the CDR3 DNA reads TGTGCCAGCAGCCGAGGGGGATTTGACACTGAAGCTTTCTTT. Its protein is CASSRGGFDTEAFF.

This clone came up many times. The genes are TRBV7-3 and TRBJ2-2; D unclear. This CDR3 is built from 15 residues. Trimming cost V 5 bases and J 0 bases, with 10 bases left between them. CDR1 and CDR2 from the germline V gene are SGHTA and FQGTGA. The CDR3 region has the DNA TGTGCCAGCAGCCCCCTAAGTGCGAACACCGGGGAGCTGTTTTTT. Translation gives CASSPLSANTGELFF.

This clone was recorded at least ten times. The CDR3 loop reads CASSRVGLQGEQYF. The DNA for the CDR3 is TGTGCCAGCAGCCGCGTCGGCCTTCAGGGGGAGCAGTACTTC. The chain combines TRBV6-1 with TRBJ2-7; possibly TRBD1 for D (6 bases). Germline CDR1 and CDR2: MNHNS and SASEGT. Trimming pared 6 bases from V and 7 bases from J, leaving 19 bases between. The CDR3 covers 14 residues.

This clone appeared many times. The chain employs TRBV11-2 and TRBJ1-1; D might be TRBD1 (6 bases). CDR3 length: 15 amino acids. Germline V gene sequence: CDR1 SGHAT, CDR2 FQNNGV. Trimming left V 5 bases short and J 4 bases short, with 17 bases between. The CDR3 is CASSPPRGASTEAFF. The CDR3 DNA follows: TGTGCCAGCAGCCCCCCTCGGGGGGCCAGCACTGAAGCTTTCTTT. The variable domain in full, with the rest retrieved from reference TRBV11-2 and TRBJ1-1, is EAGVAQSPRYKIIEKRQSVAFWCNPISGHATLYWYQQILGQGPKLLIQFQNNGVVDDSQLPKDRFSAERLKGVDSTLKIQPAKLEDSAVYLCASSPPRGASTEAFFGQGTRLTVV.

This clone showed up many times. The chain carries TRBV7-9 and TRBJ2-3, with 9 bases identical to TRBD1. Trimming removed 3 bases from V and 2 bases from J; junction bases left unmatched: 9. The germline V gene has CDR1 SEHNR and CDR2 FQNEAQ (reference sequence). The CDR3 covers 17 residues. The CDR3 DNA is TGTGCCAGCAGCTTTTGGGGACAGGGCCTAAACACAGATACGCAGTATTTT. This encodes CASSFWGQGLNTDTQYF.

This clone was observed at least ten times. This chain connects TRBV21-1 to TRBJ1-5. TRBV21-1 is assigned pseudogene status. This CDR3 is built from 13 residues. The CDR3 protein is CASSEGGLQPQHF. The CDR3 bases are TGTGCCAGCAGCGAGGGGGGGCTTCAGCCCCAGCATTTT.

This clone occurred a few times. The chain recombines TRBV13 with TRBJ2-1; the match to TRBD2 covers 9 bases. Germline CDR1 PRHDT, CDR2 FYEKMQ (reference sequence). The J segment lost 0 bases and the V segment lost 5 bases, leaving 8 bases of the junction unmatched. The CDR3 contains 17 residues. CDR3 amino acids: CASSHLAGSSSYNEQFF. CDR3 DNA: TGTGCCAGCAGCCACCTAGCGGGGTCTAGCTCCTACAATGAGCAGTTCTTC.

At least ten counts were recorded for this clone. This sequence joins TRBV14 and TRBJ1-5; D may be TRBD1 (5 bases). Germline V gene lookup returns CDR1 SGHDN and CDR2 FVKESK. This CDR3 region has 16 residues. Trimming took off 4 bases at V and 3 bases at J, with 16 bases between the two ends. CDR3 loop: CASSPLPGVNNQPQHF. The CDR3 coding sequence is TGTGCCAGCAGCCCTCTCCCGGGGGTTAACAATCAGCCCCAGCATTTT.

This clone was picked up many times. The chain joins TRBV9 to TRBJ1-2, with D perhaps TRBD1 (6 bases). Trimming removed 0 bases at V and 6 bases at J, with 9 bases between. The germline V gene has CDR1 SGDLS and CDR2 YYNGEE. The CDR3 extends over 13 amino acids. Written as DNA, the CDR3 is TGTGCCAGCAGCGTAGGCGGGGGCCATGGCTACACCTTC. Translation: CASSVGGGHGYTF.

Ten or more counts support this clone. The rearrangement links TRBV4-3 to TRBJ2-3, with D maybe TRBD2 (6 bases). V was clipped by 4 bases and J by 4 bases, with 12 bases between them. The CDR3 extends over 14 amino acids. Per the germline V gene, CDR1 is LGHNA and CDR2 is YSLEER. The CDR3 is CASSRSRRADTQYF. Written as DNA, the CDR3 is TGCGCCAGCAGCCGCAGCCGGAGGGCAGATACGCAGTATTTT.

This clone has at least ten counts. V is TRBV6-6 and J is TRBJ2-3, with no clear D. In germline, CDR1 is MNHNY, CDR2 SVGAGI (reference sequence). This CDR3 is 13 amino acids long. V dropped 2 bases and J dropped 0 bases, with 3 bases sitting between them. CDR3 sequence (DNA): TGTGCCAGCAGTTACCTCAGCACAGATACGCAGTATTTT. Its translation: CASSYLSTDTQYF.

The sample holds many counts of this clone. The chain uses TRBV13 and TRBJ2-3; no clear D. Germline loops: CDR1 PRHDT, CDR2 FYEKMQ (reference sequence). Trimming removed 4 bases at V and 2 bases at J, with 4 bases between. This CDR3 spans 12 amino acids. Here the CDR3 DNA reads TGTGCCAGCAGCTCCAACACAGATACGCAGTATTTT. This codes for CASSSNTDTQYF.

This clone was recorded many times. This sequence joins TRBV6-6 and TRBJ2-1, with a possible D match to TRBD2 (6 bases). Germline V gives CDR1 MNHNY, CDR2 SVGAGI (reference sequence). Between the trimmed V and J ends, which lost 5 bases and 8 bases, there was a span of 16 bases. The CDR3 runs 14 residues. CDR3 residues: CASSQGTPTHEQFF. CDR3 nucleotides: TGTGCCAGCAGTCAAGGGACTCCTACGCATGAGCAGTTCTTC.

This clone has ten or more counts. The J gene is TRBJ2-1, the V gene TRBV6-1, with TRBD1 identical over 7 bases. CDR3 length: 18 amino acids. The germline CDR1 and CDR2 sequences are MNHNS and SASEGT. The V and J ends lost 2 bases and 7 bases, in that order; junction bases with no gene match: 17. CDR3 protein: CASSERGTGAPAGNEQFF. CDR3 sequence (DNA): TGTGCCAGCAGTGAACGGGGTACAGGGGCTCCGGCTGGGAATGAGCAGTTCTTC.

This clone was seen at least ten times. The chain couples TRBV28 to TRBJ2-7, with D possibly being TRBD1 (5 bases). The germline V and J ends were trimmed by 4 bases and 1 base, with 14 bases remaining between them. CDR3 length: 15 residues. Germline values: CDR1 MDHEN, CDR2 SYDVKM. The CDR3 reads CASSSPTVISYEQYF. In DNA form, the CDR3 reads TGTGCCAGCAGTTCTCCGACAGTAATTTCCTACGAGCAGTACTTC.

Many counts were recorded for this clone. The rearrangement uses TRBV11-2 and TRBJ1-2; 9 bases map to TRBD1. V lost 10 bases to trimming and J lost 6 bases; unmatched junction nucleotides: 9. CDR3 length equals 13 residues. Germline-derived CDR1 and CDR2 are SGHAT and FQNNGV. CDR3 loop: CANRTGTGNGYTF. In nucleotides, the CDR3 is TGTGCCAACAGAACCGGGACAGGGAATGGCTACACCTTC.

This clone came up many times. The chain recombines TRBV5-4 with TRBJ2-7, with TRBD2 identical over 10 bases. Germline loops: CDR1 SGHNT, CDR2 YYREEE (reference sequence). Trimming at V came to 0 bases and at J to 5 bases, leaving 5 bases not matched to a gene. The CDR3 is 15 amino acids. The CDR3 reads CASSLGSGGLNEQYF. Written as DNA, the CDR3 is TGTGCCAGCAGCTTGGGTAGCGGGGGGTTAAACGAGCAGTACTTC. Filled out from reference TRBV5-4 and TRBJ2-7, the complete variable domain reads ETGVTQSPTHLIKTRGQQVTLRCSSQSGHNTVSWYQQALGQGPQFIFQYYREEENGRGNFPPRFSGLQFPNYSSELNVNALELDDSALYLCASSLGSGGLNEQYFGPGTRLTVT.

This clone was seen at least ten times. The rearrangement joins TRBV5-6 to TRBJ1-1, with TRBD1 matching 9 bases. The J segment lost 4 bases and the V segment lost 4 bases, leaving 8 bases of the junction unmatched. This CDR3 is 15 amino acids long. Germline CDR1 SGHDT, CDR2 YYEEEE. As DNA, the CDR3 is TGTGCCAGCAGCGCGCTACAGGGGGCTGGCACTGAAGCTTTCTTT. Residues: CASSALQGAGTEAFF.